The clone carrying this T cell receptor beta chain was observed a handful of times. Its target is unknown. This specimen comes from a study of CD8 T cells in ankylosing spondylitis. Study results and limitations: Blood of patients with ankylosing spondylitis appeared to be characterized by a TCR beta motif of eight highly homologous variants.

One entry per CDR3 protein results from TCRdb running MiXCR on the 5' RACE reads. The sample yields some 26,000 distinct CDR3 sequences, about a sixth seen once. Germline V gene lookup returns CDR1 MNHEY and CDR2 SMNVEV (reference sequence). V lost 5 bases and J 9 bases, leaving 19 bases between the germline ends. This CDR3 spans 14 amino acids. The sequencing input was blood. The TCR originated in a male donor with ankylosing spondylitis or in good health (not recorded which). The V gene is TRBV27, the J gene TRBJ2-5; TRBD2 might be the D (7 bases). The CDR3 here is CASSGRTGGSAQYF. The CDR3 DNA reads TGTGCCAGCAGTGGCAGGACGGGGGGCAGTGCCCAGTACTTC.